The clone carrying this T cell receptor beta chain has a single count. This specimen comes from a study of blood T cell repertoires in COVID-19. Measured with immunoSEQ multiplex PCR; TCRdb has only the in-frame clones, and not every one. Found here are around 210,000 clones, 70% to 90% of them singletons; the top ten hold roughly 5.3%. Germline CDR1 and CDR2: MNHNS and SASEGT. V was clipped by 2 bases and J by 2 bases; unmatched bases: 12. The CDR3 extends over 18 amino acids. The sequenced material came from peripheral blood. V usage is TRBV6-1 and J usage is TRBJ2-1, with TRBD2 identical over 7 bases. This TCR was sampled from a middle-aged man with COVID-19, enrolled during active disease. The CDR3 DNA sequence: TGTGCCAGCAGTGAATTCCGTTATGTGGGGGGGACCTACAATGAGCAGTTCTTC. Protein sequence: CASSEFRYVGGTYNEQFF.